Below, 32 T cell receptor beta chains from the same sample are listed, as sequenced in a study of T cell clonotyping in hematopoietic cell transplantation. The table came from immunoSEQ multiplex PCR; TCRdb's copy has only in-frame clones and leaves some out. The data contain about 12,000 clones, nearly 90% of them singletons. The source material was peripheral blood mononuclear cells. The receptor set was obtained from a human donor who either received an allogeneic hematopoietic cell transplant for a myeloid malignancy or was a related donor (not recorded which). Some clones in this sample may be carry-over from other donors' samples.

CDR3 DNA: TGCGCCAGCAGCCAAGTTGGCCCGGGGAGGGATAATGAAAAACTGTTTTTT. Translation gives CASSQVGPGRDNEKLFF. The chain joins TRBV4-1 to TRBJ1-4, with unresolved D. The germline V and J ends were trimmed by 1 base and 4 bases, with 16 bases remaining between them. CDR3 length equals 17 residues. The germline V gene has CDR1 MGHRA and CDR2 YSYEKL.

V and J are TRBV19 and TRBJ1-2, with TRBD1 matching 11 bases. The CDR3 covers 15 residues. V shed 6 bases and J 6 bases; nucleotides not matched to a gene: 9. The V gene's germline CDR1 is LNHDA and CDR2 SQIVND (reference sequence). In DNA form, the CDR3 reads TGTGCCAGTAGCGAAGGGACAGGGGGGTCCCATGGCTACACCTTC. Translating gives CASSEGTGGSHGYTF.

The rearrangement links TRBV16 to TRBJ1-2; TRBD1 aligns across 8 bases. The CDR3 spans 17 residues. The ends lost 1 base at V and 2 bases at J; junction bases unmatched: 9. Germline CDR1 KGHSY, CDR2 FQNENV. CDR3: CASSQLGLGTGNYGYTF. The CDR3 DNA is TGTGCCAGCAGCCAATTAGGACTCGGGACAGGAAACTATGGCTACACCTTC.

Here the CDR3 DNA reads TGTGCCAGCAGTCCTACAGGGTCGAACACTGAAGCTTTCTTT. Its protein product is CASSPTGSNTEAFF. The genes are TRBV2 and TRBJ1-1; possibly TRBD1 for D (6 bases). The CDR3 contains 14 residues. Trimming shortened V by 5 bases and J by 1 base, and 11 bases separated the two germline ends. CDR1 and CDR2 from the germline V gene are SNHLY and FYNNEI.

This CDR3 is CASSVGRGAYEQYF. CDR3 DNA sequence: TGTGCCAGCAGCGTAGGTAGGGGGGCCTACGAGCAGTACTTC. The chain is built from TRBV9 and TRBJ2-7; D might be TRBD1 or TRBD2, each matching 6 bases. Germline lookup yields CDR1 SGDLS and CDR2 YYNGEE. Trimming pared 0 bases from V and 2 bases from J, leaving 9 bases between. The CDR3 length is 14 residues.

The rearrangement uses TRBV11-1 and TRBJ2-5, with 11 bases aligning to TRBD2. After removal of 4 bases from V and 5 bases from J, the junction contained 12 bases not matched to a gene. Germline V gene sequence: CDR1 SGHAT, CDR2 FQDESV (reference sequence). The CDR3 is made up of 17 amino acids. For the CDR3, the DNA is TGTGCCAGCAGCTCCCTCCCTAGCGGGGGGCCGAGGGAGACCCAGTACTTC. Its protein product is CASSSLPSGGPRETQYF.

The gene calls are TRBV30 and TRBJ2-3, with 9 bases matching TRBD1. The CDR3 is 15 residues long. CDR1 is GTSNPN and CDR2 is SVGIG in the germline V gene (reference sequence). Losses at the gene ends were 3 bases for V and 5 bases for J; bases not matched to a gene: 9. The DNA of the CDR3 is TGTGCCTGGAGCCGCGGGACAGGGCAGGGAGATACGCAGTATTTT. Protein product: CAWSRGTGQGDTQYF.

The chain has TRBV30 and TRBJ1-1, with D uncertain. Germline-derived CDR1 and CDR2 are GTSNPN and SVGIG (reference sequence). The CDR3 spans 15 residues. The V end lost 2 bases, the J end lost 0 bases, and 13 bases lay between the germline ends. Here the CDR3 DNA reads TGTGCCTGGAGTTTTGACTCTGGAGTGAACACTGAAGCTTTCTTT. Its protein product is CAWSFDSGVNTEAFF.

The chain links TRBV2 to TRBJ2-3, with D possibly being TRBD1 (6 bases). The V gene's germline CDR1 is SNHLY and CDR2 FYNNEI. CDR3 length equals 15 residues. V shed 6 bases and J shed 0 bases, with 13 bases lying between them. The CDR3 protein is CASSRVGASTDTQYF. The CDR3, as DNA: TGTGCCAGCAGCCGAGTGGGGGCTAGCACAGATACGCAGTATTTT.

The chain carries TRBV10-3 and TRBJ1-6, with 7 bases that match TRBD1. The CDR3 covers 14 residues. CDR1 ENHRY and CDR2 SYGVKD come from the germline V gene. After removal of 7 bases from V and 5 bases from J, the junction contained 5 bases not matched to a gene. The CDR3 region has the DNA TGTGCCATCACCCGGGACAGAGATAATTCACCCCTCCACTTT. This encodes CAITRDRDNSPLHF.

This clone has only one observation. The CDR3 here is CASSSLSGGEETQYF. CDR3 sequence (DNA): TGTGCCAGCAGCTCTTTATCCGGGGGTGAAGAGACCCAGTACTTC. The J gene is TRBJ2-5, the V gene TRBV28, with TRBD2 as a possible D gene (6 bases). Germline V gene lookup returns CDR1 MDHEN and CDR2 SYDVKM. This CDR3 comprises 15 residues. V lost 6 bases and J 3 bases, leaving 17 bases between the germline ends. The full variable domain, completed using reference TRBV28 and TRBJ2-5, is DVKVTQSSRYLVKRTGEKVFLECVQDMDHENMFWYRQDPGLGLRLIYFSYDVKMKEKGDIPEGYSVSREKKERFSLILESASTNQTSMYLCASSSLSGGEETQYFGPGTRLLVL.

The CDR3 loop is CASSDPLGGDNTDTQYF. The CDR3 DNA reads TGTGCCAGCAGCGATCCCTTAGGGGGAGACAACACAGATACGCAGTATTTT. The chain uses TRBV5-6 and TRBJ2-3, with D perhaps matching TRBD1 (6 bases). The CDR3 length is 17 residues. CDR1 is SGHDT, CDR2 YYEEEE, per germline. The V end lost 4 bases, the J end lost 2 bases, and 20 bases lay between the germline ends.

The chain joins TRBV5-8 to TRBJ2-5, with D perhaps matching TRBD1 (6 bases). V dropped 5 bases and J dropped 11 bases, with 22 bases sitting between them. The CDR3 extends over 14 amino acids. Germline V lookup: CDR1 SGHTS, CDR2 YDEGEE. CDR3 residues: CASSQPVGAKEQYF. The CDR3 DNA reads as TGTGCCAGCAGTCAGCCGGTGGGGGCTAAGGAGCAGTACTTC. The variable domain in full, with the rest retrieved from reference TRBV5-8 and TRBJ2-5, is EAGVTQSPTHLIKTRGQQATLRCSPISGHTSVYWYQQALGLGLQFLLWYDEGEERNRGNFPPRFSGRQFPNYSSELNVNALELEDSALYLCASSQPVGAKEQYFGPGTRLLVL.

This chain joins TRBV7-9 and TRBJ2-3; 9 bases align to TRBD1. The J segment lost 8 bases and the V segment lost 7 bases, leaving 13 bases of the junction unmatched. CDR3 length: 15 amino acids. Germline V gives CDR1 SEHNR, CDR2 FQNEAQ (reference sequence). Written as DNA, the CDR3 is TGTGCCAGCAACCCCCGGGACAGGGACGGTGGTACGCAGTATTTT. It encodes CASNPRDRDGGTQYF.

V usage is TRBV11-2 and J usage is TRBJ1-3; no clear D gene. The CDR3 consists of 15 residues. The V and J ends lost 1 base and 0 bases respectively, with 7 bases between them. Germline CDR1 and CDR2: SGHAT and FQNNGV. This CDR3 reads CASSLGINSGNTIYF. CDR3 in DNA: TGTGCCAGCAGCTTAGGGATCAACTCTGGAAACACCATATATTTT.

The rearrangement joins TRBV5-4 to TRBJ2-5; perhaps TRBD1 as D (6 bases). The CDR3 is 15 residues long. Germline V gene data show CDR1 as SGHNT and CDR2 as YYREEE (reference sequence). The germline V and J ends were trimmed by 4 bases and 4 bases, with 17 bases remaining between them. The CDR3 loop reads CASSADVRGPETQYF. The CDR3 coding sequence is TGTGCCAGCAGCGCGGACGTCAGGGGACCAGAGACCCAGTACTTC.

This chain uses TRBV10-3 with TRBJ1-1; possible D gene TRBD1, 5 bases. CDR1 is ENHRY, CDR2 SYGVKD, per germline. Trimming left V 7 bases short and J 3 bases short, with 15 bases between. The CDR3 length is 14 residues. Here the CDR3 reads CAIMGQQVDTEAFF. CDR3 DNA: TGTGCCATCATGGGGCAGCAGGTAGACACTGAAGCTTTCTTT.

About this clone itself: At one of its ends the junction is not consistent with the germline gene, which may arise from a read error. This rearrangement joins TRBV7-7 to TRBJ2-5; 7 bases match TRBD2. CDR1 is SSHAT, CDR2 FNYEAQ, per germline (reference sequence). This CDR3 comprises 15 residues. The CDR3 spells CASSSDPSGEETQYF. The CDR3 DNA sequence: TGTGCTAGCAGCTCTGACCCGAGCGGGGAAGAGACCCAGTACTTC.

The chain carries TRBV6-6 and TRBJ2-1; the match to TRBD2 covers 9 bases. The V gene's germline CDR1 is MNHNY and CDR2 SVGAGI (reference sequence). With 4 bases clipped from V and 7 bases from J, the junction kept 8 bases outside the gene matches. CDR3 length equals 15 residues. Here the CDR3 reads CASSSSGGILNEQFF. The CDR3 DNA reads as TGTGCCAGCAGTTCCAGCGGGGGGATCCTAAATGAGCAGTTCTTC.

This clone was picked up one time. The chain recombines TRBV7-6 with TRBJ2-1; maybe TRBD1 (6 bases). The CDR3 covers 12 residues. V lost 5 bases to trimming and J lost 10 bases, with 12 bases between them. Germline assignment: CDR1 SGHVS and CDR2 FNYEAQ. The CDR3: CASSLTGSEQFF. The CDR3 DNA reads TGTGCCAGCAGCCTCACAGGGAGCGAGCAGTTCTTC.

In the case of this clone: This CDR3 is missing its conserved last phenylalanine or tryptophan, likely due to a read error. The rearrangement links TRBV14 to TRBJ2-7; D remains ambiguous. Germline-derived CDR1 and CDR2 are SGHDN and FVKESK. The CDR3 sequence is 11 residues long. V lost 2 bases to trimming and J lost 2 bases, with 1 base between them. CDR3 in amino acids: CASSQTYEQYL. Written as DNA, the CDR3 is TGTGCCAGCAGCCAAACCTACGAGCAGTACCTC.

The chain couples TRBV10-2 to TRBJ1-5; the D gene is possibly TRBD1 (6 bases). The CDR3 spans 13 residues. V gave up 2 bases and J gave up 6 bases, with 8 bases separating them. Germline CDR1 and CDR2: WSHSY and SAAADI. CDR3 nucleotide sequence: TGCGCCAGCAGTGAGAGGACAGCTCAGCCCCAGCATTTT. This codes for CASSERTAQPQHF.

V gene TRBV19 combines with J gene TRBJ1-1; no clear D gene. The germline V gene encodes CDR1 LNHDA and CDR2 SQIVND (reference sequence). V lost 3 bases and J 7 bases, leaving 9 bases between the germline ends. The CDR3 is 12 residues long. The CDR3 is CASSILDGEAFF. The CDR3 bases are TGTGCCAGTAGTATTTTGGACGGTGAAGCTTTCTTT.

This chain uses TRBV19 with TRBJ2-5; the D gene is possibly TRBD1 (6 bases). CDR3 length: 15 residues. V shed 9 bases and J shed 2 bases, with 19 bases lying between them. Germline-derived CDR1 and CDR2 are LNHDA and SQIVND (reference sequence). The CDR3 nucleotides read TGTGCCAGCCGTCCGCTGGGGGCGAAGCAAGAGACCCAGTACTTC. It translates to CASRPLGAKQETQYF.

This clone was counted once. The chain has TRBV5-6 and TRBJ1-3; tentatively, D is TRBD1 (5 bases). The V gene's germline CDR1 is SGHDT and CDR2 YYEEEE. The CDR3 is 16 residues long. Trimming stripped 1 base from V and 2 bases from J, with 13 bases between. The CDR3 region has the DNA TGTGCCAGCAGCTTGTTCGTTGGGACGGCTGGAAACACCATATATTTT. Its translation is CASSLFVGTAGNTIYF. The complete variable domain, with remaining parts taken from reference TRBV5-6 and TRBJ1-3, reads DAGVTQSPTHLIKTRGQQVTLRCSPKSGHDTVSWYQQALGQGPQFIFQYYEEEERQRGNFPDRFSGHQFPNYSSELNVNALLLGDSALYLCASSLFVGTAGNTIYFGEGSWLTVV.

J is TRBJ2-5 and V is TRBV9; possible D gene TRBD1, 6 bases. Trimming stripped 2 bases from V and 5 bases from J, with 16 bases between. CDR3 length: 15 residues. Germline V gene sequence: CDR1 SGDLS, CDR2 YYNGEE. In DNA form, the CDR3 reads TGTGCCAGCAGCGTTACAGGGCTCGTGCGGGAGACCCAGTACTTC. This sequence encodes CASSVTGLVRETQYF.

The chain combines TRBV9 with TRBJ1-4, with TRBD1 as a possible D gene (6 bases). Trimming stripped 0 bases from V and 6 bases from J, with 12 bases between. The V gene's germline CDR1 is SGDLS and CDR2 YYNGEE. This CDR3 region has 15 residues. The CDR3: CASSVGRGKDEKLFF. In DNA, the CDR3 is TGTGCCAGCAGCGTAGGTAGGGGGAAAGATGAAAAACTGTTTTTT.

The gene calls are TRBV10-2 and TRBJ2-7; 9 bases are a match to TRBD2. Germline V lookup: CDR1 WSHSY, CDR2 SAAADI. This CDR3 is 14 amino acids long. V shed 4 bases and J 6 bases; nucleotides not matched to a gene: 7. This CDR3 is CASSVQLAGIEQYF. CDR3 DNA sequence: TGCGCCAGCAGTGTGCAGCTAGCGGGAATCGAGCAGTACTTC.

The chain couples TRBV10-3 to TRBJ1-1; the match to TRBD1 covers 9 bases. Germline CDR1 and CDR2: ENHRY and SYGVKD. This CDR3 comprises 17 residues. The V segment lost 6 bases and the J segment 6 bases; nucleotides outside the gene matches: 17. The CDR3 here is CAIREPLHRGPFSEAFF. CDR3 nucleotide sequence: TGTGCCATCAGAGAGCCCCTCCACAGGGGGCCTTTCTCTGAAGCTTTCTTT.

The rearrangement joins TRBV4-2 to TRBJ2-2; 11 positions match TRBD2. The length of the CDR3 is 17 residues. V lost 1 base and J lost 0; bases outside the gene matches: 1. Per the germline V gene, CDR1 is LGHNA and CDR2 is YNFKEQ. The CDR3 bases are TGTGCCAGCAGCCAAGGGGGACTAGCGGCGAACACCGGGGAGCTGTTTTTT. Amino acids: CASSQGGLAANTGELFF.

The V call is TRBV5-1, the J call TRBJ2-3; 9 nucleotides agree with TRBD2. The germline CDR1 and CDR2 sequences are SGHRS and YFSETQ. V shed 4 bases, J shed 0 bases, and the junction held 6 bases outside the gene matches. This CDR3 has 16 amino acids. This CDR3 reads CASSPLTSGSTDTQYF. Here the CDR3 DNA reads TGCGCCAGCAGCCCCTTGACTAGCGGAAGCACAGATACGCAGTATTTT.

This rearrangement joins TRBV5-1 to TRBJ1-6, with no clear D. Germline CDR1 SGHRS, CDR2 YFSETQ. This CDR3 has 14 amino acids. The V end lost 2 bases, the J end lost 8 bases, and 11 bases lay between the germline ends. DNA for the CDR3: TGCGCCAGCAGCTTTGCGGGGTTGGATTCACCCCTCCACTTT. It specifies CASSFAGLDSPLHF. Full variable domain (remainder filled in from reference TRBV5-1 and TRBJ1-6): KAGVTQTPRYLIKTRGQQVTLSCSPISGHRSVSWYQQTPGQGLQFLFEYFSETQRNKGNFPGRFSGRQFSNSRSEMNVSTLELGDSALYLCASSFAGLDSPLHFGNGTRLTVT.